These T cell receptor beta chains were read from a single sample in a study of T cell responses to AZD1222 COVID-19 vaccine. Repertoires were generated with immunoSEQ multiplex PCR, while TCRdb's copy carries only in-frame clones and drops some. The data contain around 140,000 clones, 90% of them singletons. This material consisted of peripheral blood, taken on day 0 of AZD1222 vaccination. These receptors originate from an adult in good health. Each CDR3 is given with its conserved first and last residue. A D gene is named only where the DNA matches it firmly. Size is omitted from some rows. Given values are once, few, many or a class for expanded clones.

D gene: NA
V gene: TRBV4-2
J gene: TRBJ1-3
clone size: NA
CDR3 DNA: TGTGCCAGCAGCCCAAGATCGTCAGGGAAGTTTGGAAACACCATATATTTT
CDR3 protein: CASSPRSSGKFGNTIYF

D gene: TRBD1
V gene: TRBV13
J gene: TRBJ2-3
clone size: NA
CDR3 DNA: TGTGCCAGCAGCCCGACAGGGGGCCTCACAGATACGCAGTATTTT
CDR3 protein: CASSPTGGLTDTQYF

D gene: TRBD2
V gene: TRBV7-8
J gene: TRBJ2-3
clone size: NA
CDR3 DNA: TGTGCCAGCAGCTTCGGGACTAGCGGCCTCCCCGGTACGCAGTATTTT
CDR3 protein: CASSFGTSGLPGTQYF

D gene: NA
V gene: TRBV4-3
J gene: TRBJ1-3
clone size: once
CDR3 DNA: TGCGCCAGCAGCCAAGATGAGGGTCCAGGTCGGGGAAACACCATATATTTT
CDR3 protein: CASSQDEGPGRGNTIYF

D gene: TRBD1
V gene: TRBV5-1
J gene: TRBJ1-2
clone size: NA
CDR3 DNA: TGCGCCAGCAGCTCGCAGACAGGGGTCGACTATGGCTACACCTTC
CDR3 protein: CASSSQTGVDYGYTF

D gene: NA
V gene: TRBV5-6
J gene: TRBJ2-7
clone size: NA
CDR3 DNA: TGTGCCAGCAGCTTGTACAGGTTCCGTTACGAGCAGTACTTC
CDR3 protein: CASSLYRFRYEQYF

D gene: TRBD1
V gene: TRBV10-1
J gene: TRBJ1-4
clone size: NA
CDR3 DNA: TGCGCCAGCATTGTAGCGCAGGGGGCCCCAACTAATGAAAAACTGTTTTTT
CDR3 protein: CASIVAQGAPTNEKLFF

D gene: TRBD2
V gene: TRBV10-3
J gene: TRBJ2-7
clone size: NA
CDR3 DNA: TGTGCCATCAGGGATGACGGGACTAGCGGGGGGGCCTACGAGCAGTACTTC
CDR3 protein: CAIRDDGTSGGAYEQYF

D gene: TRBD1
V gene: TRBV11-2
J gene: TRBJ2-1
clone size: NA
CDR3 DNA: TGTGCCAGCAGCTTAGGCAGGGGGCGGAATGAGCAGTTCTTC
CDR3 protein: CASSLGRGRNEQFF

D gene: TRBD1
V gene: TRBV20-1
J gene: TRBJ2-5
clone size: NA
CDR3 DNA: TGCAGTGCTAGTTCCGGGACAGGGAAAGAGACCCAGTACTTC
CDR3 protein: CSASSGTGKETQYF

D gene: NA
V gene: TRBV7-9
J gene: TRBJ1-2
clone size: NA
CDR3 DNA: TGTGCCAGCAGCTTAGAGGCAGGGGCACATGGCTACACCTTC
CDR3 protein: CASSLEAGAHGYTF

D gene: NA
V gene: TRBV5-6
J gene: TRBJ2-1
clone size: NA
CDR3 DNA: TGTGCCAGCAGCTGGGGCGGAGGATACAATGAGCAGTTCTTC
CDR3 protein: CASSWGGGYNEQFF

D gene: NA
V gene: TRBV5-4
J gene: TRBJ1-6
clone size: NA
CDR3 DNA: TGTGCCAGCAGCTTGAGGAATTCACCCCTCCACTTT
CDR3 protein: CASSLRNSPLHF

D gene: NA
V gene: TRBV27
J gene: TRBJ1-1
clone size: NA
CDR3 DNA: TGTGCCAGCAAACGCCACACTGAAGCTTTCTTT
CDR3 protein: CASKRHTEAFF

D gene: NA
V gene: TRBV27
J gene: TRBJ2-7
clone size: NA
CDR3 DNA: TGTGCCAGCAGTGCTAGCATTGGACCCTACGAGCAGTACTTC
CDR3 protein: CASSASIGPYEQYF

D gene: NA
V gene: TRBV4-1
J gene: TRBJ2-1
clone size: NA
CDR3 DNA: TGCGCCAGCAGCCAAGTTGATATGGGACTCGGAGGTCAGAATGAGCAGTTCTTC
CDR3 protein: CASSQVDMGLGGQNEQFF

D gene: NA
V gene: TRBV6-5
J gene: TRBJ1-1
clone size: NA
CDR3 DNA: TGTGCCAGTCACCGGGAGGCAAACACTGAAGCTTTCTTT
CDR3 protein: CASHREANTEAFF

D gene: TRBD2
V gene: TRBV27
J gene: TRBJ2-5
clone size: NA
CDR3 DNA: TGTGCCAGCAGTTTAGCGGGGGTCAGGGAGACCCAGTACTTC
CDR3 protein: CASSLAGVRETQYF

D gene: TRBD1
V gene: TRBV4-3
J gene: TRBJ1-5
clone size: NA
CDR3 DNA: TGCGCCAGCAGCCTTATGACAGGGTCGAATCAGCCCCAGCATTTT
CDR3 protein: CASSLMTGSNQPQHF

D gene: TRBD2
V gene: TRBV29-1
J gene: TRBJ2-1
clone size: NA
CDR3 DNA: TGCAGCGTAGCACGACTAGCGGGGGCCGACAATGAGCAGTTCTTC
CDR3 protein: CSVARLAGADNEQFF

D gene: TRBD1
V gene: TRBV6-5
J gene: TRBJ1-6
clone size: NA
CDR3 DNA: TGTGCCAGCAGGGAGCCGACAGGGCGCAATTCACCCCTCCACTTT
CDR3 protein: CASREPTGRNSPLHF

D gene: NA
V gene: TRBV5-6
J gene: TRBJ1-3
clone size: NA
CDR3 DNA: TGTGCCAGCAGCGGGATCTCTGGAAACACCATATATTTT
CDR3 protein: CASSGISGNTIYF

D gene: NA
V gene: TRBV7-9
J gene: TRBJ2-4
clone size: NA
CDR3 DNA: TGTGCCAGCAGCTTAGGGACCCCAGCCAAAAACATTCAGTACTTC
CDR3 protein: CASSLGTPAKNIQYF

D gene: NA
V gene: TRBV30
J gene: TRBJ2-7
clone size: NA
CDR3 DNA: TGTGCCTCCTCGGTAGGGGTCGGCGCCGAGCAGTACTTC
CDR3 protein: CASSVGVGAEQYF

D gene: NA
V gene: TRBV4-2
J gene: TRBJ2-4
clone size: NA
CDR3 DNA: TGTGCCAGCAGCCAAGAGCTGACGCAGATTGCCAAAAACATTCAGTACTTC
CDR3 protein: CASSQELTQIAKNIQYF

D gene: TRBD2
V gene: TRBV7-9
J gene: TRBJ2-1
clone size: few
CDR3 DNA: TGTGCCAGCAGCTTCGTCCCCCTAGCGGGGCCCTACAATGAGCAGTTCTTC
CDR3 protein: CASSFVPLAGPYNEQFF

D gene: NA
V gene: TRBV19
J gene: TRBJ1-4
clone size: NA
CDR3 DNA: TGTGCCAGTAGTGTTGACAGGCCGATTAAGGGAAAACTGTTTTTT
CDR3 protein: CASSVDRPIKGKLFF

D gene: NA
V gene: TRBV28
J gene: TRBJ1-1
clone size: once
CDR3 DNA: TGTGCCAGCAGCCCCCATAGGGGGAGGAGCACTGAAGCTTTCTTT
CDR3 protein: CASSPHRGRSTEAFF

D gene: TRBD1
V gene: TRBV3-1/TRBV3-2
J gene: TRBJ2-1
clone size: NA
CDR3 DNA: TGTGCCAGCAGCCTGGGACAGGGGAGTCCCAATGAGCAGTTCTTC
CDR3 protein: CASSLGQGSPNEQFF

D gene: NA
V gene: TRBV7-2
J gene: TRBJ2-2
clone size: NA
CDR3 DNA: TGTGCCAGCAGCCTAGTCACAGACGGGGAGCTGTTTTTT
CDR3 protein: CASSLVTDGELFF

D gene: NA
V gene: TRBV9
J gene: TRBJ1-3
clone size: NA
CDR3 DNA: TGTGCCAGCAGCGTAGTAGGAGCGGCTGGAAACACCATATATTTT
CDR3 protein: CASSVVGAAGNTIYF

D gene: NA
V gene: TRBV23-1
J gene: TRBJ2-3
clone size: NA
CDR3 DNA: TGCGCCAGCTCTCGGCGGGGACTGGATACGCAGTATTTT
CDR3 protein: CASSRRGLDTQYF

D gene: NA
V gene: TRBV7-9
J gene: TRBJ2-3
clone size: NA
CDR3 DNA: TGTGCCAGCAGCTACAAAGGCGGGGGCACAGATACGCAGTATTTT
CDR3 protein: CASSYKGGGTDTQYF

D gene: NA
V gene: TRBV7-2
J gene: TRBJ1-5
clone size: NA
CDR3 DNA: TGTGCCAGCAGCCAGAGGGGCAATCAGCCCCAGCATTTT
CDR3 protein: CASSQRGNQPQHF

D gene: NA
V gene: TRBV19
J gene: TRBJ1-3
clone size: NA
CDR3 DNA: TGTGCCAGCGGGTATCCGAGCTCTGGAAACACCATATATTTT
CDR3 protein: CASGYPSSGNTIYF

D gene: NA
V gene: TRBV3-1/TRBV3-2
J gene: TRBJ2-1
clone size: NA
CDR3 DNA: TGTGCCAGCAGACTGGGACTCCGGGGCAGAAGGGATGAGCAGTTCTTC
CDR3 protein: CASRLGLRGRRDEQFF

D gene: TRBD1
V gene: TRBV7-9
J gene: TRBJ1-6
clone size: NA
CDR3 DNA: TGTGCCAGCAGCTCCCAGACAGGGTTCAATTCACCCCTCCACTTT
CDR3 protein: CASSSQTGFNSPLHF

D gene: NA
V gene: TRBV30
J gene: TRBJ1-6
clone size: NA
CDR3 DNA: TGTGCCTGGAGTGAATGGGGTCCGGGGTCCTCCAATTCACCCCTCCACTTT
CDR3 protein: CAWSEWGPGSSNSPLHF

D gene: TRBD2
V gene: TRBV6-5
J gene: TRBJ2-1
clone size: NA
CDR3 DNA: TGTGCCGTACGGACTAGCGGGGGGGTGAATGAGCAGTTCTTC
CDR3 protein: CAVRTSGGVNEQFF

D gene: NA
V gene: TRBV14
J gene: TRBJ2-7
clone size: NA
CDR3 DNA: TGTGCCAGCAGCCAAGGGTCCTACGAGCAGTACTTC
CDR3 protein: CASSQGSYEQYF

D gene: TRBD1
V gene: TRBV2
J gene: TRBJ1-5
clone size: NA
CDR3 DNA: TGTGCCAGCAGCGCGACAGGGGGTGATCAGCCCCAGCATTTT
CDR3 protein: CASSATGGDQPQHF

D gene: NA
V gene: TRBV7-9
J gene: TRBJ1-3
clone size: NA
CDR3 DNA: TGTGCCAGCAAGGGCTCTGGAAACACCATATATTTT
CDR3 protein: CASKGSGNTIYF

D gene: NA
V gene: TRBV19
J gene: TRBJ1-5
clone size: NA
CDR3 DNA: TGTGCCAGTAGTATACAGGGCAGATCTCTTAATCAGCCCCAGCATTTT
CDR3 protein: CASSIQGRSLNQPQHF

D gene: NA
V gene: TRBV6-5
J gene: TRBJ1-1
clone size: NA
CDR3 DNA: TGTGCCAGCAGTCAACGGACAAGAGGGAACACTGAAGCTTTCTTT
CDR3 protein: CASSQRTRGNTEAFF

D gene: TRBD2
V gene: TRBV7-2
J gene: TRBJ2-3
clone size: NA
CDR3 DNA: TGTGCCAGCAGCCCTCGACTAGCGGGGGGACACACAGATACGCAGTATTTT
CDR3 protein: CASSPRLAGGHTDTQYF